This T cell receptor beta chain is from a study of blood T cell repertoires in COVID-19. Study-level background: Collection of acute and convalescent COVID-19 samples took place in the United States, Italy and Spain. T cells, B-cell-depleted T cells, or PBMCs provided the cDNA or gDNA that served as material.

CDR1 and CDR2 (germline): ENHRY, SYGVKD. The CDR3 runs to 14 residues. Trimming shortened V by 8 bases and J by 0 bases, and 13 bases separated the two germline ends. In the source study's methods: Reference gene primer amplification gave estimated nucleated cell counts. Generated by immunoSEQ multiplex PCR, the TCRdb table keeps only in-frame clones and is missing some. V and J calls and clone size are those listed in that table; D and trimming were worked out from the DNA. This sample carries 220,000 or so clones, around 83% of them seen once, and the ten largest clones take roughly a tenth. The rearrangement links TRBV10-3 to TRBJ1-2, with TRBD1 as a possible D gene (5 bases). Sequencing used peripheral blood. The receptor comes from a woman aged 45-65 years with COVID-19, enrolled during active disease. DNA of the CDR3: TGTGCCATCGCCGGAGGGGCCCCTAACTATGGCTACACCTTC. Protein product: CAIAGGAPNYGYTF.